This is a list of T cell receptor beta chains from one sample in a study of fetal regulatory T cell absence and autoimmunity. The method was immunoSEQ multiplex PCR; TCRdb's version includes in-frame clones alone and lacks a portion of them. The table has about 95,000 clones, roughly 70% seen once. What was sequenced was pancreas tissue. The receptors were gathered from a male donor with IPEX syndrome. Each CDR3 is given with its conserved first and last residue. A D gene is named only where the DNA matches it firmly. Only some rows state a clone size, as once, few, many or a class for expanded clones.

clone_size	j_call	d_call	v_call	cdr3_aa	cdr3_nt
.	TRBJ2-7	.	TRBV4-1	CASSQDPGSTEQYF	TGCGCCAGCAGCCAAGATCCCGGCTCGACCGAGCAGTACTTC
.	TRBJ2-2	.	TRBV7-6	CASSHEALPGELFF	TGTGCCAGCAGCCACGAGGCCCTGCCAGGGGAGCTGTTTTTT
.	TRBJ2-1	TRBD2	TRBV11-2	CASSSNSGGNYNEQFF	TGTGCCAGCAGCTCGAATAGCGGGGGGAACTACAATGAGCAGTTCTTC
.	TRBJ1-2	.	TRBV30	CAGWTKDGYTF	TGTGCCGGGTGGACGAAGGACGGCTACACCTTC
once	TRBJ2-4	.	TRBV2	CASSEWGVVAKNIQYF	TGTGCCAGCAGTGAATGGGGGGTCGTAGCCAAAAACATTCAGTACTTC
.	TRBJ1-1	.	TRBV6-1	CATTRRALTEAFF	TGTGCCACCACCCGGCGGGCCCTCACTGAAGCTTTCTTT
.	TRBJ2-3	TRBD1	TRBV9	CASSVHLDRGTDTQYF	TGTGCCAGCAGCGTTCATTTGGACAGGGGCACAGATACGCAGTATTTT
once	TRBJ1-2	.	TRBV27	CASSLSAGNYGYTF	TGTGCCAGCAGTTTATCCGCAGGAAACTATGGCTACACCTTC
.	TRBJ2-1	.	TRBV7-6	CASSLARGSYNEQFF	TGTGCCAGCAGCTTAGCTCGGGGCTCCTACAATGAGCAGTTCTTC
.	TRBJ1-6	TRBD1	TRBV6-6	CASSHDRESPLHF	TGTGCCAGCAGTCACGACAGGGAGTCACCCCTCCACTTT
.	TRBJ2-7	.	TRBV4-3	CASSQAPGAAYEQYF	TGCGCCAGCAGCCAAGCCCCGGGGGCCGCCTACGAGCAGTACTTC
.	TRBJ2-3	TRBD2	TRBV9	CASSVEYPAGEDTQYF	TGTGCCAGCAGCGTAGAGTATCCAGCGGGGGAGGATACGCAGTATTTT
.	TRBJ2-3	TRBD2	TRBV5-4	CASSPVASGGAKDTQYF	TGTGCCAGCAGCCCAGTAGCTAGCGGGGGGGCCAAAGATACGCAGTATTTT
.	TRBJ2-3	TRBD2	TRBV2	CASSEWTSGTDTQYF	TGTGCCAGCAGTGAATGGACTAGCGGGACAGATACGCAGTATTTT
.	TRBJ2-3	.	TRBV10-3	CAISESMGSSSTDTQYF	TGTGCCATCAGTGAGTCAATGGGCTCTTCGAGCACAGATACGCAGTATTTT
.	TRBJ1-5	TRBD1	TRBV6-6	CASSYTGGDQPQHF	TGTGCCAGCAGTTACACAGGGGGCGATCAGCCCCAGCATTTT
.	TRBJ2-7	.	TRBV9	CASSPGGKEREQYF	TGTGCCAGCAGCCCCGGAGGGAAGGAGCGCGAGCAGTACTTC
.	TRBJ1-3	.	TRBV2	CASNPTGSRTSGNTIYF	TGTGCCAGCAACCCAACAGGTTCCCGAACCTCTGGAAACACCATATATTTT
.	TRBJ2-5	.	TRBV6-1	CASSEIQGRQETQYF	TGTGCCAGCAGTGAAATCCAGGGGCGCCAAGAGACCCAGTACTTC
.	TRBJ2-1	TRBD1	TRBV30	CAWIDRGLSYNEQFF	TGTGCCTGGATTGACAGGGGCCTCTCCTACAATGAGCAGTTCTTC
few	TRBJ2-7	TRBD2	TRBV2	CASSLLAGPSYEQYF	TGTGCCAGCAGTCTATTAGCGGGGCCCTCCTACGAGCAGTACTTC
.	TRBJ1-5	.	TRBV6-5	CASSGRTDYQPQHF	TGTGCCAGCAGCGGGAGGACAGACTATCAGCCCCAGCATTTT
.	TRBJ2-7	TRBD2	TRBV7-2	CASSFSGGSYEQYF	TGTGCCAGCAGCTTTAGCGGGGGGTCCTACGAGCAGTACTTC
.	TRBJ1-2	.	TRBV19	CASSLGDTYGYTF	TGTGCCAGTAGCCTCGGGGACACCTATGGCTACACCTTC
.	TRBJ2-3	.	TRBV7-2	CASSLRGPGDTQYF	TGTGCCAGCAGCTTACGAGGGCCTGGAGATACGCAGTATTTT
few	TRBJ1-4	TRBD1	TRBV2	CASSTLTGATNEKLFF	TGTGCCAGCAGTACCCTCACAGGGGCAACTAATGAAAAACTGTTTTTT
once	TRBJ1-2	.	TRBV5-4	CASSSSDSRIYYGYTF	TGTGCCAGCAGCTCTTCGGACAGCCGTATTTACTATGGCTACACCTTC
.	TRBJ2-1	TRBD2	TRBV11-2	CASSSGTSGRAAYNEQFF	TGTGCCAGCAGTTCCGGGACTAGCGGGAGGGCGGCCTACAATGAGCAGTTCTTC
.	TRBJ2-7	.	TRBV27	CASGAGPVHEQYF	TGTGCCAGCGGGGCAGGCCCTGTCCACGAGCAGTACTTC
.	TRBJ1-6	.	TRBV9	CASGRSRANSPLHF	TGTGCCAGCGGTCGCAGCAGGGCGAATTCACCCCTCCACTTT
.	TRBJ1-1	.	TRBV27	CASSLWGEAEAFF	TGTGCCAGCAGTTTATGGGGCGAGGCTGAAGCTTTCTTT
.	TRBJ2-5	.	TRBV7-9	CASSSRTSGGGKETQYF	TGTGCCAGCAGCTCCAGAACCAGCGGAGGGGGTAAAGAGACCCAGTACTTC
.	TRBJ2-7	TRBD1	TRBV11-3	CASADRVSYEQYF	TGTGCCAGCGCAGACAGGGTCTCCTACGAGCAGTACTTC
.	TRBJ2-2	.	TRBV6-6	CASSYSAGSQSGELFF	TGTGCCAGCAGTTACTCAGCCGGGTCTCAGAGCGGGGAGCTGTTTTTT
.	TRBJ2-7	TRBD1	TRBV6-4	CASRLLGTAPHYEQYF	TGTGCCAGCAGACTCCTCGGGACAGCTCCCCACTACGAGCAGTACTTC
few	TRBJ2-7	.	TRBV7-8	CATGTPLEQYF	TGTGCCACCGGGACTCCACTCGAGCAGTACTTC
.	TRBJ2-2	.	TRBV12-5	CASAGDPSGELFF	TGTGCTAGTGCGGGGGACCCTTCCGGGGAGCTGTTTTTT
.	TRBJ2-7	TRBD2	TRBV5-5	CASSSPGRVYEQYF	TGTGCCAGCAGCTCCCCAGGGAGGGTCTACGAGCAGTACTTC
.	TRBJ2-1	.	TRBV15	CATRSSFGARQFF	TGTGCCACCAGATCCTCCTTCGGGGCGCGGCAGTTCTTC
.	TRBJ1-5	.	TRBV27	CASSISGVKPQHF	TGTGCCAGCAGTATATCAGGGGTAAAGCCCCAGCATTTT
.	TRBJ1-2	TRBD1	TRBV19	CASSIRDRDYGYTF	TGTGCCAGTAGTATCCGGGACAGGGACTATGGCTACACCTTC
.	TRBJ1-4	.	TRBV19	CASSGASGFEKLFF	TGTGCCAGTAGTGGGGCCAGCGGCTTCGAGAAACTGTTTTTT
.	TRBJ2-7	.	TRBV5-7	CASSLDGTRGYEQYF	TGTGCCAGCAGCTTGGATGGGACCCGGGGGTACGAGCAGTACTTC
.	TRBJ2-1	.	TRBV5-8	CASSLPGRSEQFF	TGTGCCAGCAGCTTACCGGGGCGGAGTGAGCAGTTCTTC
once	TRBJ2-5	TRBD1	TRBV12-5	CASGLVGTGETQYF	TGTGCTAGTGGTTTGGTAGGGACAGGAGAGACCCAGTACTTC
once	TRBJ1-1	.	TRBV25-1	CASSPPDGMNTEAFF	TGTGCCAGCAGTCCACCAGACGGTATGAACACTGAAGCTTTCTTT
.	TRBJ2-1	.	TRBV5-5	CASSPGPFNEQFF	TGTGCCAGCAGCCCCGGCCCCTTCAATGAGCAGTTCTTC